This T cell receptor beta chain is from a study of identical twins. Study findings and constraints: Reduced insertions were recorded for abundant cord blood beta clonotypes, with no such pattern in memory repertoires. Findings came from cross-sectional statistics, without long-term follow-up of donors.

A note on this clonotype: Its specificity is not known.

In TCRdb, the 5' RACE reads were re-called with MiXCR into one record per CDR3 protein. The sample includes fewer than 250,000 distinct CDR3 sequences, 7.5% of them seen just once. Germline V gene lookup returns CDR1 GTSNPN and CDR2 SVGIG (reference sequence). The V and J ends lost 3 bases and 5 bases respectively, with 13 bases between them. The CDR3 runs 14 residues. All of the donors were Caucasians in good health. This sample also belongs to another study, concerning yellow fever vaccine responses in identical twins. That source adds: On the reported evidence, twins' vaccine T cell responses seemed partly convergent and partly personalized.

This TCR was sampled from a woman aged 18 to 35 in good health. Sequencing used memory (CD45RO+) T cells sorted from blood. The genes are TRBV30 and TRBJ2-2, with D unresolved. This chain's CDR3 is CAWSHPVGTGELFF. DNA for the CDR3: TGTGCCTGGAGCCATCCCGTGGGAACCGGGGAGCTGTTTTTT.